A single sample gave rise to the 21 T cell receptor beta chains below, sequenced in a study of glioma-infiltrating T cells after dendritic cell vaccination. Produced via immunoSEQ multiplex PCR; TCRdb's table is partial and in-frame only. The sample contains about 82,000 clones, roughly 90% of which appear only once. Sequenced material: blood, taken before dendritic cell vaccination. The source is a human donor with glioblastoma.

The V call is TRBV4-1, the J call TRBJ1-6, with D uncertain. V dropped 4 bases and J dropped 6 bases, with 16 bases sitting between them. The CDR3 contains 16 residues. The germline V gene has CDR1 MGHRA and CDR2 YSYEKL. The CDR3 loop reads CASSLRIDLTNSPLHF. Written as DNA, the CDR3 is TGCGCCAGCAGCCTCAGGATAGACCTCACTAATTCACCCCTCCACTTT.

The V gene is TRBV7-3, the J gene TRBJ2-2; perhaps TRBD2 as D (5 bases). The germline V gene has CDR1 SGHTA and CDR2 FQGTGA. The CDR3 runs 17 residues. Trimming shortened V by 5 bases and J by 1 base, and 17 bases separated the two germline ends. The CDR3 coding sequence is TGTGCCAGCAGCCAACCCCTCGGGAAGGGGAACACCGGGGAGCTGTTTTTT. It translates to CASSQPLGKGNTGELFF.

CDR3 protein: CASSQTSGNYEQYF. CDR3 DNA sequence: TGCGCCAGCAGCCAAACTAGCGGGAACTACGAGCAGTACTTC. V gene TRBV4-1 combines with J gene TRBJ2-7; 10 bases line up with TRBD2. The germline CDR1 and CDR2 sequences are MGHRA and YSYEKL. With V trimmed by 2 bases and J by 3 bases, 1 base remained unmatched. The CDR3 has 14 residues.

V and J are TRBV6-6 and TRBJ1-1; D is ambiguous. Deletions cut 10 bases from V and 4 bases from J, with 10 bases between. Germline CDR1 and CDR2: MNHNY and SVGAGI (reference sequence). CDR3 length equals 11 residues. The CDR3 region is CATLRSTEAFF. CDR3 bases: TGTGCCACCCTCCGCAGCACTGAAGCTTTCTTT.

The chain has TRBV7-8 and TRBJ2-2; D perhaps matches TRBD1 (5 bases). This CDR3 contains 14 residues. V lost 0 bases to trimming and J lost 6 bases, with 8 bases between them. Per germline, CDR1 SGHVS and CDR2 FQNEAQ. CDR3 in DNA: TGTGCCAGCAGCTTAGCGAAGGGGTCCGGGGAGCTGTTTTTT. This sequence encodes CASSLAKGSGELFF.

Written as DNA, the CDR3 is TGTGCCAGCAGTTACTCCAGGGTTAGCGAGCAGTACTTC. Translated: CASSYSRVSEQYF. The chain couples TRBV6-6 to TRBJ2-7, with a tentative D call TRBD1 (5 bases). Germline V gene data show CDR1 as MNHNY and CDR2 as SVGAGI (reference sequence). The length of the CDR3 is 13 residues. Trimming left V 0 bases short and J 6 bases short, with 9 bases between.

This rearrangement joins TRBV18 to TRBJ1-1, with TRBD1 as a possible D gene (6 bases). V shed 3 bases and J shed 5 bases, with 19 bases lying between them. This CDR3 region has 16 residues. Per the germline V gene, CDR1 is KGHSH and CDR2 is LQKENI. In DNA form, the CDR3 reads TGTGCCAGCTCACCTGCGGGCAGGGGAAGTTTTACTGAAGCTTTCTTT. Amino acids: CASSPAGRGSFTEAFF.

The rearrangement links TRBV5-1 to TRBJ2-7; D possibly corresponds to TRBD2 (6 bases). V was cut by 4 bases and J by 0 bases, with 8 bases left in between. Germline V lookup: CDR1 SGHRS, CDR2 YFSETQ. This CDR3 contains 13 residues. CDR3: CASSVTSSYEQYF. The CDR3, as DNA: TGCGCCAGCAGCGTGACTAGCTCCTACGAGCAGTACTTC.

V gene TRBV5-1 combines with J gene TRBJ2-2; 8 bases match TRBD1. Germline CDR1 reads SGHRS; CDR2 reads YFSETQ. The CDR3 runs 18 residues. V lost 0 bases and J lost 2; bases outside the gene matches: 9. CDR3 amino acids: CASSLGALGQENTGELFF. CDR3 in DNA: TGCGCCAGCAGCTTGGGAGCCCTGGGACAGGAAAACACCGGGGAGCTGTTTTTT.

The chain employs TRBV5-1 and TRBJ2-7; TRBD1 might be the D (6 bases). The CDR3 loop spans 13 amino acids. Per the germline V gene, CDR1 is SGHRS and CDR2 is YFSETQ. The V and J ends lost 2 bases and 5 bases respectively, with 11 bases between them. The CDR3 DNA follows: TGCGCCAGCAGCTTTCAGGGGAACGACGAGCAGTACTTC. This codes for CASSFQGNDEQYF. The variable domain in full, with the rest retrieved from reference TRBV5-1 and TRBJ2-7, is KAGVTQTPRYLIKTRGQQVTLSCSPISGHRSVSWYQQTPGQGLQFLFEYFSETQRNKGNFPGRFSGRQFSNSRSEMNVSTLELGDSALYLCASSFQGNDEQYFGPGTRLTVT.

This chain connects TRBV27 to TRBJ1-2; 7 positions match TRBD1. Germline CDR1 MNHEY, CDR2 SMNVEV (reference sequence). J gave up 2 bases and V 5 bases, and 5 bases lay outside the gene matches. This CDR3 has 14 residues. CDR3 residues: CASSDSTGNYGYTF. The CDR3 DNA reads TGTGCCAGCAGTGACTCGACAGGGAACTATGGCTACACCTTC.

This sequence joins TRBV6-4 and TRBJ2-5; 8 nucleotides line up with TRBD1. Germline V gene sequence: CDR1 MRHNA, CDR2 SNTAGT. Unmatched junction bases numbered 12, after V lost 8 bases and J lost 4 bases. The CDR3 consists of 15 residues. CDR3 sequence: CASPSRSRGRETQYF. The CDR3, as DNA: TGTGCCAGCCCCTCCCGGAGCAGGGGGCGAGAGACCCAGTACTTC.

V is TRBV7-3 and J is TRBJ1-1; D unresolved. Trimming took 1 base from V and 6 from J, leaving 9 bases between them. CDR1 and CDR2 (germline): SGHTA, FQGTGA. There are 13 residues in the CDR3. The CDR3 bases are TGTGCCAGCAGCTTAAGTAGTAAATCTGAAGCTTTCTTT. Translating gives CASSLSSKSEAFF.

V gene TRBV2 combines with J gene TRBJ1-2; the match to TRBD1 covers 7 bases. The germline V gene has CDR1 SNHLY and CDR2 FYNNEI. This CDR3 region has 13 residues. The ends lost 5 bases at V and 8 bases at J; junction bases unmatched: 8. As DNA, the CDR3 is TGTGCCAGCAGTTTTGAGGGGGCGGAAGGCTACACCTTC. It encodes CASSFEGAEGYTF.

The J gene is TRBJ2-5, the V gene TRBV11-2; D is uncertain. Trimming stripped 2 bases from V and 0 bases from J, with 16 bases between. This CDR3 contains 17 residues. The germline CDR1 and CDR2 sequences are SGHAT and FQNNGV. The chain's CDR3 is CASSLIRVLRYQETQYF. CDR3 DNA: TGTGCCAGCAGCTTAATTCGTGTGTTACGGTACCAAGAGACCCAGTACTTC.

CDR3 region: CASSVGISGGNSPLHF. DNA for the CDR3: TGTGCCAGCAGCGTAGGTATCAGCGGTGGGAATTCACCCCTCCACTTT. V usage is TRBV9 and J usage is TRBJ1-6; D is unresolved. V gave up 0 bases and J gave up 7 bases, with 14 bases separating them. The germline V gene has CDR1 SGDLS and CDR2 YYNGEE. The length of the CDR3 is 16 residues.

J is TRBJ1-2 and V is TRBV10-1, with unresolved D. V was clipped by 4 bases and J by 2 bases, with 5 bases between them. This CDR3 contains 12 residues. The V gene's germline CDR1 is WNHNN and CDR2 SYGVQD (reference sequence). CDR3 in DNA: TGCGCCAGCAGTGTAGAGAACTATGGCTACACCTTC. Translation: CASSVENYGYTF.

This chain uses TRBV5-4 with TRBJ1-1; no reliable D call. Germline V gene sequence: CDR1 SGHNT, CDR2 YYREEE (reference sequence). Trimming took off 3 bases at V and 4 bases at J, with 13 bases between the two ends. There are 14 residues in the CDR3. This CDR3 reads CASSSYYRGTEAFF. The CDR3 DNA follows: TGTGCCAGCAGCTCTTACTATCGAGGCACTGAAGCTTTCTTT.

The sample holds one count of this clone. The V gene is TRBV5-1, the J gene TRBJ1-1, with TRBD1 identical over 9 bases. The trim removed 0 bases at V and 0 bases at J, leaving 6 bases unmatched. The CDR3 sequence is 17 residues long. Germline V gene data show CDR1 as SGHRS and CDR2 as YFSETQ. The CDR3 DNA sequence: TGCGCCAGCAGCTTGGGGGGACAGGGCCGCATGAACACTGAAGCTTTCTTT. Encoded protein: CASSLGGQGRMNTEAFF.

This clone was seen a single time. This chain uses TRBV19 with TRBJ2-3; 8 nucleotides match TRBD2. There are 15 residues in the CDR3. The V gene end was trimmed by 2 bases and the J gene end by 5 bases; junction bases not matched to a gene: 6. CDR1 and CDR2 from the germline V gene are LNHDA and SQIVND (reference sequence). The CDR3 is CASSIKREIGDTQYF. CDR3 in DNA: TGTGCCAGTAGTATAAAGCGGGAGATTGGAGATACGCAGTATTTT.

V usage is TRBV15 and J usage is TRBJ2-7, with TRBD1 matching over 11 bases. This CDR3 is built from 16 residues. Germline V gene data show CDR1 as LNHNV and CDR2 as YYDKDF (reference sequence). V shed 3 bases, J shed 2 bases, and the junction held 6 bases outside the gene matches. CDR3 nucleotide sequence: TGTGCCACCAGCAGTGACCGGGACAGGGGGGCCTACGAGCAGTACTTC. Protein product: CATSSDRDRGAYEQYF.